The 17 T cell receptor beta chains listed next were all sequenced from one sample in a study of tissue T cells after allogeneic stem cell transplantation. The data were produced by immunoSEQ multiplex PCR, yet TCRdb's version contains in-frame clones alone and is incomplete. The repertoire holds about 9,500 clones, with about three fifths as singletons. Material: tissue from the ileum, obtained at autopsy. All receptors come from a woman between 18 and 55 years old with breast cancer.

CDR3 region: CASSPRTGEGTDTQYF. CDR3 nucleotides: TGTGCCAGCAGCCCGCGGACGGGGGAGGGCACAGATACGCAGTATTTT. This chain links TRBV3-1 (or the pseudogene TRBV3-2) with TRBJ2-3, with D possibly matching TRBD2 (6 bases). V shed 4 bases and J shed 1 base, with 15 bases lying between them. The CDR3 contains 16 residues. Germline loops: CDR1 LGHDT, CDR2 YNNKEL (reference sequence).

The chain couples TRBV5-1 to TRBJ2-7; 8 bases are a match to TRBD2. Looked up from germline, CDR1 is SGHRS and CDR2 is YFSETQ. The CDR3 runs 14 residues. The junction had 3 bases not matched to a gene; V was cut back by 4 bases and J by 0 bases. The CDR3: CASSPSGGSYEQYF. CDR3 in DNA: TGCGCCAGCAGCCCCAGCGGGGGCTCCTACGAGCAGTACTTC. The complete variable domain, with remaining parts taken from reference TRBV5-1 and TRBJ2-7, reads KAGVTQTPRYLIKTRGQQVTLSCSPISGHRSVSWYQQTPGQGLQFLFEYFSETQRNKGNFPGRFSGRQFSNSRSEMNVSTLELGDSALYLCASSPSGGSYEQYFGPGTRLTVT.

CDR3 residues: CSAIFKGLGNEQFF. The CDR3 nucleotides are TGCAGCGCCATATTCAAGGGGCTAGGGAATGAGCAGTTCTTC. This sequence joins TRBV29-1 and TRBJ2-1; TRBD1 is a possible D gene (5 bases). Germline V gene sequence: CDR1 SQVTM, CDR2 ANQGSEA. The length of the CDR3 is 14 residues. V was shortened by 7 bases and J by 7 bases, with 20 bases between the two germline ends.

This chain joins TRBV19 and TRBJ1-2; 11 bases fit TRBD1. Germline assignment: CDR1 LNHDA and CDR2 SQIVND (reference sequence). The CDR3 sequence is 17 residues long. Germline trimming cut 7 bases from V and 0 bases from J; bases unmatched to any gene: 10. Here the CDR3 DNA reads TGTGCCAGTACCCCCCGGGACAGGGGGGAGGCTAACTATGGCTACACCTTC. Encoded protein: CASTPRDRGEANYGYTF.

This clone is deemed medium-sized. The chain joins TRBV24-1 to TRBJ2-7, with D perhaps matching TRBD2 (5 bases). The V gene lost 1 base and the J gene lost 2 bases, with 20 bases spanning the gap. The V gene's germline CDR1 is KGHDR and CDR2 SFDVKD. The CDR3 extends over 18 amino acids. This chain's CDR3 is CATSDFGRGSHLTYEQYF. In nucleotides, the CDR3 is TGTGCCACCAGTGATTTCGGGCGAGGGTCCCACCTTACCTACGAGCAGTACTTC.

The chain couples TRBV2 to TRBJ2-5, with D perhaps matching TRBD2 (6 bases). V lost 4 bases and J lost 4, with 10 bases in between. The CDR3 spans 13 residues. CDR1 is SNHLY, CDR2 FYNNEI, per germline. CDR3 nucleotide sequence: TGTGCCAGCAGTGGCCGGGGAGGAGAGACCCAGTACTTC. Amino acids: CASSGRGGETQYF.

DNA of the CDR3: TGTGCCACGTGGACAGGGGGCGCGTACGAGCAGTACTTC. Protein sequence: CATWTGGAYEQYF. V gene TRBV28 combines with J gene TRBJ2-7, with 11 bases lining up with TRBD1. Germline V CDR1 and CDR2: MDHEN, SYDVKM. Losses at the gene ends were 10 bases for V and 4 bases for J; bases not matched to a gene: 6. The CDR3 loop spans 13 amino acids.

The gene calls are TRBV3-1 (or the pseudogene TRBV3-2) and TRBJ2-4; no clear D. The length of the CDR3 is 17 residues. Germline values: CDR1 LGHDT, CDR2 YNNKEL (reference sequence). Trimming shortened V by 5 bases and J by 0 bases, and 17 bases separated the two germline ends. CDR3 nucleotides: TGTGCCAGCAGCGGGTCAAAAGGCGTTACAGCCAAAAACATTCAGTACTTC. The encoded protein is CASSGSKGVTAKNIQYF.

V is TRBV12-5 and J is TRBJ2-7; 7 bases line up with TRBD1. V was clipped by 5 bases and J by 6 bases; unmatched bases: 7. This CDR3 has 13 amino acids. Germline CDR1 LGHNT, CDR2 FRNRAP. CDR3 protein: CASGPGTAVEQYF. CDR3 coding DNA: TGTGCTAGTGGTCCTGGGACAGCCGTCGAGCAGTACTTC.

The table lists this clone with a few counts. The genes are TRBV18 and TRBJ2-5, with 7 bases that match TRBD1. The CDR3 spans 15 residues. The germline V gene encodes CDR1 KGHSH and CDR2 LQKENI. V lost 0 bases, J lost 5 bases, and 6 bases stayed unmatched. The DNA for the CDR3 is TGTGCCAGCTCACCACCGAACAGGGGAGAGGAGACCCAGTACTTC. Amino acids: CASSPPNRGEETQYF.

V is TRBV6-5 and J is TRBJ2-7, with TRBD1 as a possible D gene (6 bases). The germline V gene has CDR1 MNHEY and CDR2 SVGAGI. The CDR3 length is 14 residues. V gave up 7 bases and J gave up 2 bases, with 15 bases separating them. CDR3 sequence: CASNRLTGTYEQYF. The DNA of the CDR3 is TGTGCCAGCAACCGATTAACAGGGACCTACGAGCAGTACTTC.

The sample holds a few counts of this clone. This chain joins TRBV30 and TRBJ2-2; the D gene is possibly TRBD1 (5 bases). This CDR3 has 12 residues. Trimming took off 4 bases at V and 6 bases at J, with 9 bases between the two ends. Germline values: CDR1 GTSNPN, CDR2 SVGIG (reference sequence). The CDR3 nucleotides read TGTGCCTGGACACCAGGGCCCGGGGAGCTGTTTTTT. Amino acid sequence: CAWTPGPGELFF.

The sample holds a few counts of this clone. The chain carries TRBV6-5 and TRBJ2-7, with D unresolved. Germline values: CDR1 MNHEY, CDR2 SVGAGI. The CDR3 extends over 14 amino acids. The V end was cut by 10 bases, the J end by 0 bases, with 16 bases between. This CDR3 reads CATPPDGDSYEQYF. The CDR3 DNA follows: TGTGCCACTCCCCCGGACGGCGACTCCTACGAGCAGTACTTC.

Of note for this clone: Other DNA sequences in this specimen translate into the identical CDR3. The gene calls are TRBV2 and TRBJ2-7; D remains ambiguous. The CDR3 is 12 amino acids. V was shortened by 4 bases and J by 2 bases, with 6 bases between the two germline ends. The V gene's germline CDR1 is SNHLY and CDR2 FYNNEI. The DNA of the CDR3 is TGTGCCAGCAGTGTTACCACCTACGAGCAGTACTTC. Protein sequence: CASSVTTYEQYF.

This rearrangement joins TRBV21-1 to TRBJ2-5; the DNA was not compared with TRBD2, the D call given in the table. TRBV21-1 is annotated as a pseudogene. The CDR3 contains 18 residues. The CDR3 nucleotides are TGTGCCAGCAGCAAAGGTAGACTAGCGGGGGGTCGTTTTGAGACCCAGTACTTC. As protein: CASSKGRLAGGRFETQYF.

V usage is TRBV19 and J usage is TRBJ2-7, with D perhaps TRBD1 (5 bases). This CDR3 comprises 15 residues. V was trimmed by 5 bases and J by 2 bases, leaving 16 bases between them. Germline-derived CDR1 and CDR2 are LNHDA and SQIVND (reference sequence). Written as DNA, the CDR3 is TGTGCCAGTAGTCCCTCATATGAAGGGGCCTACGAGCAGTACTTC. This codes for CASSPSYEGAYEQYF.

This chain uses TRBV11-2 with TRBJ2-3; D call uncertain. This CDR3 has 11 amino acids. Germline CDR1 SGHAT, CDR2 FQNNGV. V was clipped by 0 bases and J by 10 bases, with 5 bases between them. The CDR3 reads CASSLEGSQYF. CDR3 DNA sequence: TGTGCCAGCAGCTTAGAAGGGTCGCAGTATTTT.